Following are 8 T cell receptor beta chains from one sample sequenced in a study of blood T cell repertoires in COVID-19. Sequencing used immunoSEQ multiplex PCR; TCRdb keeps in-frame clones, though not all of them. The table includes more than 85,000 clones, roughly 90% detected once. The specimen sequenced was peripheral blood. Receptor source: a man in his sixties with acute or convalescent COVID-19.

The rearrangement links TRBV6-6 to TRBJ2-5; D may be TRBD1 (6 bases). The V gene's germline CDR1 is MNHNY and CDR2 SVGAGI (reference sequence). V lost 5 bases, J lost 0 bases, and 19 bases lay in between. The CDR3 has 17 amino acids. CDR3: CASSPPRTDIHQETQYF. In nucleotides, the CDR3 is TGTGCCAGCAGTCCGCCCCGGACAGATATACACCAAGAGACCCAGTACTTC.

The rearrangement links TRBV7-9 to TRBJ2-1; maybe TRBD2 (5 bases). The CDR3 is made up of 17 amino acids. V lost 5 bases and J lost 2, with 19 bases in between. Per the germline V gene, CDR1 is SEHNR and CDR2 is FQNEAQ (reference sequence). CDR3 sequence: CASSPDLAGSPYNEQFF. The CDR3 nucleotides read TGTGCCAGCAGCCCAGATTTGGCTGGGAGCCCCTACAATGAGCAGTTCTTC.

This chain uses TRBV10-2 with TRBJ2-3; TRBD2 matches at 12 bases. Germline assignment: CDR1 WSHSY and CDR2 SAAADI. CDR3 length equals 15 residues. V shed 5 bases, J shed 5 bases, and the junction held 5 bases outside the gene matches. The CDR3 reads CASSPSGRAGDTQYF. The DNA of the CDR3 is TGCGCCAGCAGTCCTAGCGGGAGGGCCGGAGATACGCAGTATTTT.

The CDR3 DNA sequence: TGTGCCAGCAGCTCAGGACTAGCGGGAGGGTCTGGGGAGACCCAGTACTTC. This gives the protein CASSSGLAGGSGETQYF. J is TRBJ2-5 and V is TRBV7-2; 15 nucleotides match TRBD2. The CDR3 totals 17 residues. From germline, CDR1 is SGHTA and CDR2 FQGNSA. V shed 4 bases and J 5 bases; nucleotides not matched to a gene: 8.

Worth noting for this clone: One junction end does not reproduce the germline sequence, and a read error may be involved. The rearrangement uses TRBV19 and TRBJ2-3, with TRBD1 identical over 8 bases. The CDR3 has 15 amino acids. Per germline, CDR1 LNHDA and CDR2 SQIVND (reference sequence). The CDR3 loop is CASSLDRGSTDTQYF. In DNA form, the CDR3 reads TGTGCCAGTAGTTTAGACAGGGGAAGCACAGATACGCAGTATTTT.

The chain is built from TRBV29-1 and TRBJ2-1, with TRBD2 matching over 10 bases. V dropped 3 bases and J dropped 8; count of bases not matched to a gene: 4. The CDR3 covers 13 residues. Per the germline V gene, CDR1 is SQVTM and CDR2 is ANQGSEA. The CDR3 region has the DNA TGCAGCGTTGACCGAGCGGGGGGGGATGAGCAGTTCTTC. This sequence encodes CSVDRAGGDEQFF.

This sequence joins TRBV10-2 and TRBJ2-3, with TRBD2 as a possible D gene (6 bases). Trimming stripped 2 bases from V and 1 base from J, with 16 bases between. Per germline, CDR1 WSHSY and CDR2 SAAADI. The CDR3 totals 17 residues. Here the CDR3 DNA reads TGCGCCAGCAGTGAGGGTGGGGGGATCTTGGGCACAGATACGCAGTATTTT. This gives the protein CASSEGGGILGTDTQYF.

V gene TRBV7-2 combines with J gene TRBJ2-5, with TRBD2 matching over 11 bases. CDR3 length: 18 amino acids. Germline V gene sequence: CDR1 SGHTA, CDR2 FQGNSA. Trimming took 1 base from V and 2 from J; bases not matched to a gene: 9. CDR3 sequence: CASSLGLAGGQMQETQYF. CDR3 in DNA: TGTGCCAGCAGCTTAGGGTTAGCGGGAGGGCAAATGCAAGAGACCCAGTACTTC.